What follows are 32 T cell receptor beta chains derived from one specimen sequenced in a study of cytomegalovirus exposure and HLA in healthy donors. 60 Vbeta and 13 Jbeta primers were used in PCR. TCRdb's copy holds only in-frame clones and misses some; the assay was immunoSEQ multiplex PCR. The sample includes some 130,000 clones, 70% to 80% of them seen just once. The sequenced sample consisted of PBMCs. These receptors all come from a man aged 40-49 years in good health and CMV-seropositive.

The CDR3 sequence: CASSSWGHLSMSSYNEQFF. In nucleotides, the CDR3 is TGTGCCAGTAGTTCCTGGGGACATCTTTCTATGAGCTCCTACAATGAGCAGTTCTTC. This sequence joins TRBV19 and TRBJ2-1, with D maybe TRBD1 (6 bases). The CDR3 is made up of 19 amino acids. V lost 5 bases, J lost 0 bases, and 23 bases lay in between. The germline gives CDR1 LNHDA, CDR2 SQIVND (reference sequence).

The rearrangement joins TRBV7-3 to TRBJ1-6; 8 nucleotides match TRBD1. After removal of 6 bases from V and 9 bases from J, the junction contained 7 bases not matched to a gene. The CDR3 is 14 amino acids. Germline-derived CDR1 and CDR2 are SGHTA and FQGTGA. CDR3 region: CASSLDRGTSPLHF. CDR3 coding DNA: TGTGCCAGCAGTCTAGACAGGGGTACTTCACCCCTCCACTTT.

The chain uses TRBV11-3 and TRBJ2-1; 14 bases map to TRBD2. Germline V gene sequence: CDR1 SGHNT, CDR2 YENEEA. Trimming at V came to 3 bases and at J to 6 bases, leaving 4 bases not matched to a gene. CDR3 length: 16 residues. The CDR3 loop reads CASSFDGLAGGNEQFF. The CDR3 DNA follows: TGTGCCAGCAGCTTCGATGGACTAGCGGGGGGCAATGAGCAGTTCTTC. Full variable domain (outside the CDR3, taken from reference TRBV11-3 and TRBJ2-1): EAGVVQSPRYKIIEKKQPVAFWCNPISGHNTLYWYLQNLGQGPELLIRYENEEAVDDSQLPKDRFSAERLKGVDSTLKIQPAELGDSAVYLCASSFDGLAGGNEQFFGPGTRLTVL.

As to this clone: At one boundary the junction diverges from the germline segment, which might be a read error. The chain links TRBV2 to TRBJ1-5; 7 nucleotides match TRBD1. Germline CDR1 and CDR2: SNHLY and FYNNEI. This CDR3 spans 15 amino acids. CDR3 sequence: CGSSLNRGGNQPQHF. CDR3 coding DNA: TGTGGCAGCAGCCTCAACAGGGGTGGCAATCAGCCCCAGCATTTT.

The CDR3 DNA sequence: TGTGCCAGTAGGGACAGGGGTAAGGAGACCCAGTACTTC. It yields the protein CASRDRGKETQYF. This chain links TRBV6-1 with TRBJ2-5, with 10 bases lining up with TRBD1. Trimming at V came to 9 bases and at J to 5 bases, leaving 6 bases not matched to a gene. The CDR3 runs to 13 residues. Germline V gives CDR1 MNHNS, CDR2 SASEGT.

The chain links TRBV5-8 to TRBJ1-5; D is undetermined. CDR1 is SGHTS, CDR2 YDEGEE, per germline. CDR3 length equals 15 residues. Deletions cut 4 bases from V and 0 bases from J, with 11 bases between. The CDR3 sequence: CASSRGGNSNQPQHF. The CDR3 region has the DNA TGTGCCAGCAGCCGCGGCGGTAATAGCAATCAGCCCCAGCATTTT.

This clone was seen a single time. The V call is TRBV2, the J call TRBJ1-2; 11 positions agree with TRBD1. This CDR3 contains 13 residues. The J segment lost 11 bases and the V segment lost 8 bases, leaving 10 bases of the junction unmatched. Germline V gives CDR1 SNHLY, CDR2 FYNNEI. The CDR3 bases are TGTGCCAGCCAGGGACAGGGGGGGCATCGGTACACCTTC. Translating it yields CASQGQGGHRYTF.

This sequence joins TRBV30 and TRBJ2-3; D remains unclear. Per the germline V gene, CDR1 is GTSNPN and CDR2 is SVGIG (reference sequence). V lost 3 bases and J lost 4, with 8 bases in between. The CDR3 extends over 12 amino acids. CDR3 DNA: TGTGCCTGGAGCCTACGGGCAGATACGCAGTATTTT. This translates into CAWSLRADTQYF.

V gene TRBV7-9 combines with J gene TRBJ1-5, with D perhaps TRBD1 (5 bases). The V end was cut by 0 bases, the J end by 4 bases, with 13 bases between. Germline V gene data show CDR1 as SEHNR and CDR2 as FQNEAQ (reference sequence). The CDR3 sequence is 16 residues long. The CDR3 bases are TGTGCCAGCAGCTTAGCTTGGACCGGGGGAAATCAGCCCCAGCATTTT. Its translation is CASSLAWTGGNQPQHF.

This sequence joins TRBV27 and TRBJ2-5; weak D call: TRBD2 (6 bases). The J call is doubtful: the DNA matches TRBJ2-7 better. CDR1 is MNHEY and CDR2 is SMNVEV in the germline V gene (reference sequence). The CDR3 is made up of 13 amino acids. Written as DNA, the CDR3 is TGTGCCAGCAGTTTACACGGGAGCTACGAGCAGTACTTC. Its translation: CASSLHGSYEQYF.

The genes are TRBV9 and TRBJ2-7; 9 nucleotides agree with TRBD1. Germline values: CDR1 SGDLS, CDR2 YYNGEE. This CDR3 comprises 15 residues. V gave up 2 bases and J gave up 1 base; unmatched junction bases: 4. CDR3 residues: CASSVTGTGSYEQYF. CDR3 in DNA: TGTGCCAGCAGCGTCACAGGGACAGGGTCCTACGAGCAGTACTTC. Looking up the rest from reference TRBV9 and TRBJ2-7 gives the full variable domain: DSGVTQTPKHLITATGQRVTLRCSPRSGDLSVYWYQQSLDQGLQFLIQYYNGEERAKGNILERFSAQQFPDLHSELNLSSLELGDSALYFCASSVTGTGSYEQYFGPGTRLTVT.

The table lists this clone with a count of one. The genes are TRBV6-5 and TRBJ1-5; TRBD1 might be the D (5 bases). Germline V CDR1 and CDR2: MNHEY, SVGAGI. The CDR3 consists of 15 residues. V gave up 2 bases and J gave up 5 bases, with 13 bases separating them. The CDR3: CASSYKGKGYQPQHF. The CDR3 DNA sequence: TGTGCCAGCAGTTACAAGGGGAAAGGGTATCAGCCCCAGCATTTT.

The rearrangement links TRBV7-9 to TRBJ2-7; TRBD2 aligns across 9 bases. J was trimmed by 0 bases and V by 1 base; bases with no gene match: 4. This CDR3 is built from 16 residues. Germline V gene lookup returns CDR1 SEHNR and CDR2 FQNEAQ (reference sequence). As DNA, the CDR3 is TGTGCCAGCAGCTTAGTTGGCGGGAGGGACTCCTACGAGCAGTACTTC. Its protein is CASSLVGGRDSYEQYF. Based on the CDR3 plus reference TRBV7-9 and TRBJ2-7, the full variable domain is DTGVSQNPRHKITKRGQNVTFRCDPISEHNRLYWYRQTLGQGPEFLTYFQNEAQLEKSRLLSDRFSAERPKGSFSTLEIQRTEQGDSAMYLCASSLVGGRDSYEQYFGPGTRLTVT.

The rearrangement uses TRBV4-1 and TRBJ1-2, with unresolved D. CDR1 and CDR2 from the germline V gene are MGHRA and YSYEKL. The CDR3 sequence is 13 residues long. V lost 5 bases and J 2 bases, leaving 9 bases between the germline ends. CDR3 protein: CASSYAGNYGYTF. The CDR3 bases are TGCGCCAGCAGCTACGCGGGGAACTATGGCTACACCTTC.

V usage is TRBV10-2 and J usage is TRBJ2-1; 8 bases map to TRBD2. This CDR3 region has 15 residues. With 6 bases clipped from V and 0 bases from J, the junction kept 4 bases outside the gene matches. Germline V gene lookup returns CDR1 WSHSY and CDR2 SAAADI. CDR3 in DNA: TGCGCCAGCAGGAGCGGGGGTAACTCCTACAATGAGCAGTTCTTC. It translates to CASRSGGNSYNEQFF.

The rearrangement joins TRBV28 to TRBJ1-5, with a weak D call TRBD1 (5 bases). The CDR3 runs to 17 residues. Germline V gives CDR1 MDHEN, CDR2 SYDVKM. V was shortened by 6 bases and J by 2 bases, with 20 bases between the two germline ends. In nucleotides, the CDR3 is TGTGCCAGCAGCATACTAAATAACAGGCTGGGCAATCAGCCCCAGCATTTT. It specifies CASSILNNRLGNQPQHF.

The chain employs TRBV5-1 and TRBJ2-7; 10 bases agree with TRBD2. The junction had 8 bases not matched to a gene; V was cut back by 7 bases and J by 7 bases. Looked up from germline, CDR1 is SGHRS and CDR2 is YFSETQ. The CDR3 has 13 residues. CDR3 DNA: TGCGCCAGCTCCCCGGGACTAGCGCTAGAGCAGTACTTC. Amino acids: CASSPGLALEQYF.

The gene calls are TRBV9 and TRBJ2-5; possible D gene TRBD1, 6 bases. The V gene's germline CDR1 is SGDLS and CDR2 YYNGEE. CDR3 length: 13 amino acids. Between the trimmed V and J ends, which lost 4 bases and 8 bases, there was a span of 15 bases. CDR3 coding DNA: TGTGCCAGCAGCTCCCAACAGGGTAGCACCCAGTACTTC. This codes for CASSSQQGSTQYF.

In this sample, this clone turned up once. The DNA for the CDR3 is TGTGCCAGCAGTTTCCTGGCGGGAGTTGACGAGCAGTACTTC. The encoded protein is CASSFLAGVDEQYF. The J gene is TRBJ2-7, the V gene TRBV27; 7 bases align to TRBD2. The germline CDR1 and CDR2 sequences are MNHEY and SMNVEV (reference sequence). The CDR3 loop spans 14 amino acids. V trimming: 3 bases; J trimming: 5 bases; junction bases outside the gene matches: 7.

This sequence joins TRBV19 and TRBJ1-1, with TRBD1 identical over 9 bases. CDR3 length: 15 residues. The V segment lost 6 bases and the J segment 0 bases; nucleotides outside the gene matches: 5. From germline, CDR1 is LNHDA and CDR2 SQIVND (reference sequence). CDR3 sequence: CASRYGDRVNTEAFF. The DNA of the CDR3 is TGTGCCAGTAGATACGGGGACAGGGTGAACACTGAAGCTTTCTTT. Full variable domain (remainder filled in from reference TRBV19 and TRBJ1-1): DGGITQSPKYLFRKEGQNVTLSCEQNLNHDAMYWYRQDPGQGLRLIYYSQIVNDFQKGDIAEGYSVSREKKESFPLTVTSAQKNPTAFYLCASRYGDRVNTEAFFGQGTRLTVV.

This clone has a handful of counts. This chain joins TRBV6-1 and TRBJ2-2; possible D gene TRBD1, 5 bases. CDR1 is MNHNS and CDR2 is SASEGT in the germline V gene. CDR3 length equals 15 residues. V shed 6 bases and J shed 5 bases, with 16 bases lying between them. The CDR3 nucleotides read TGTGCCAGCAGCCCAAGCCGCCAGGGAACCGGGGAGCTGTTTTTT. Its protein product is CASSPSRQGTGELFF.

This clone was detected a few times. This sequence joins TRBV25-1 and TRBJ2-7; 12 bases are a match to TRBD2. Germline V gene data show CDR1 as MGHDK and CDR2 as SYGVNS. The V segment lost 8 bases and the J segment 3 bases; nucleotides outside the gene matches: 8. The CDR3 is 15 amino acids. CDR3 DNA sequence: TGTGCCAGCCATACGACTAGCGGGAGTGACTACGAGCAGTACTTC. Translating it yields CASHTTSGSDYEQYF.

The J gene is TRBJ1-5, the V gene TRBV19; the D gene is possibly TRBD1 (5 bases). Trimming left V 4 bases short and J 4 bases short, with 8 bases between. The germline gives CDR1 LNHDA, CDR2 SQIVND (reference sequence). The CDR3 totals 13 residues. DNA for the CDR3: TGTGCCAGTAGTAAGGGGTGGAATCAGCCCCAGCATTTT. It is translated as CASSKGWNQPQHF.

V is TRBV27 and J is TRBJ2-7; 9 positions agree with TRBD1. Germline V gives CDR1 MNHEY, CDR2 SMNVEV (reference sequence). The J segment lost 7 bases and the V segment lost 3 bases, leaving 7 bases of the junction unmatched. The CDR3 contains 14 residues. CDR3: CASSFVDRGWEQYF. As DNA, the CDR3 is TGTGCCAGCAGTTTTGTGGACAGGGGTTGGGAGCAGTACTTC.

The chain couples TRBV5-4 to TRBJ1-1; the match to TRBD1 covers 9 bases. Germline V CDR1 and CDR2: SGHNT, YYREEE (reference sequence). The V and J ends lost 4 bases and 4 bases, in that order; junction bases with no gene match: 2. The CDR3 consists of 13 residues. The CDR3 is CASSRDRATEAFF. CDR3 nucleotide sequence: TGTGCCAGCAGCAGGGACAGGGCCACTGAAGCTTTCTTT.

This chain joins TRBV2 and TRBJ1-5, with 10 positions matching TRBD1. The ends lost 10 bases at V and 1 base at J; junction bases unmatched: 1. CDR1 and CDR2 from the germline V gene are SNHLY and FYNNEI. The CDR3 extends over 13 amino acids. CDR3 in DNA: TGTGCCATGGGACAGGGGAGCAATCAGCCCCAGCATTTT. It is translated as CAMGQGSNQPQHF.

CDR3 nucleotide sequence: TGCGCCAGCAGCCAAATCCTTAACTATGGCTACACCTTC. Amino acid sequence: CASSQILNYGYTF. The J gene is TRBJ1-2, the V gene TRBV4-1; D unresolved. V lost 2 bases, J lost 1 base, and 5 bases lay in between. From germline, CDR1 is MGHRA and CDR2 YSYEKL. The CDR3 consists of 13 residues.

Here the CDR3 DNA reads TGCAGCGCCCGGGGGGGATTCCTCGGCTACACCTTC. Its protein product is CSARGGFLGYTF. The J gene is TRBJ1-2, the V gene TRBV29-1; a possible D gene is TRBD1 (5 bases). V lost 7 bases and J 8 bases, leaving 17 bases between the germline ends. The length of the CDR3 is 12 residues. Per germline, CDR1 SQVTM and CDR2 ANQGSEA. The complete variable domain, with remaining parts taken from reference TRBV29-1 and TRBJ1-2, reads SAVISQKPSRDICQRGTSLTIQCQVDSQVTMMFWYRQQPGQSLTLIATANQGSEATYESGFVIDKFPISRPNLTFSTLTVSNMSPEDSSIYLCSARGGFLGYTFGSGTRLTVV.

The J gene is TRBJ1-1, the V gene TRBV5-1; 7 bases match TRBD1. Germline assignment: CDR1 SGHRS and CDR2 YFSETQ. J lost 1 base, V lost 5 bases, and 2 bases had no gene match. The CDR3 is 13 residues long. The CDR3 nucleotides read TGCGCCAGCAGGGGACAGACGAACACTGAAGCTTTCTTT. This codes for CASRGQTNTEAFF.

V and J are TRBV2 and TRBJ1-6; a weak D match, TRBD1 (6 bases). CDR3 length: 15 amino acids. V lost 5 bases and J 5 bases, leaving 13 bases between the germline ends. The V gene's germline CDR1 is SNHLY and CDR2 FYNNEI. CDR3 sequence (DNA): TGTGCCAGCAGTTCCCCAGGGGTCGATAATTCACCCCTCCACTTT. Amino acids: CASSSPGVDNSPLHF.

The V call is TRBV5-4, the J call TRBJ1-4; 11 bases are shared with TRBD1. CDR3 length equals 16 residues. The ends lost 4 bases at V and 0 bases at J; junction bases unmatched: 2. The germline V gene has CDR1 SGHNT and CDR2 YYREEE (reference sequence). The CDR3 bases are TGTGCCAGCAGCAGGGGACAGGGGGCAACTAATGAAAAACTGTTTTTT. This codes for CASSRGQGATNEKLFF.

V usage is TRBV11-2 and J usage is TRBJ2-3; 7 bases map to TRBD2. The CDR3 totals 15 residues. J was trimmed by 3 bases and V by 2 bases; bases with no gene match: 5. Germline lookup yields CDR1 SGHAT and CDR2 FQNNGV. The chain's CDR3 is CASSLSMRETDTQYF. The CDR3 DNA sequence: TGTGCCAGCAGCTTATCGATGCGGGAGACAGATACGCAGTATTTT.